Presented here are 8 T cell receptor beta chains from one specimen sequenced in a study of blood T cell repertoires in COVID-19. The table came from immunoSEQ multiplex PCR; TCRdb's copy has only in-frame clones and leaves some out. The sample shows over 150,000 clones, approximately 86% of them seen only once. The sequencing sample was made of peripheral blood. The receptors were gathered from a man older than 75 with COVID-19, enrolled during active disease.

The chain joins TRBV3-1 (or the pseudogene TRBV3-2) to TRBJ1-5; TRBD1 matches 7 bases. Germline loops: CDR1 LGHDT, CDR2 YNNKEL (reference sequence). Losses at the gene ends were 4 bases for V and 7 bases for J; bases not matched to a gene: 10. The CDR3 covers 15 residues. In DNA, the CDR3 is TGTGCCAGCAGCCTTACCGGGACAGCCGGCCAGCCCCAGCATTTT. As protein: CASSLTGTAGQPQHF.

The chain couples TRBV7-9 to TRBJ1-1; D may be TRBD1 (6 bases). The CDR3 is 15 amino acids. With 5 bases removed from V and 0 bases from J, the gap between germline ends came to 13 bases. CDR1 and CDR2 (germline): SEHNR, FQNEAQ (reference sequence). CDR3: CASSPQGLMNTEAFF. The CDR3 nucleotides are TGTGCCAGCAGCCCACAGGGTCTCATGAACACTGAAGCTTTCTTT. Supplemented by reference TRBV7-9 and TRBJ1-1, the full variable domain reads DTGVSQNPRHKITKRGQNVTFRCDPISEHNRLYWYRQTLGQGPEFLTYFQNEAQLEKSRLLSDRFSAERPKGSFSTLEIQRTEQGDSAMYLCASSPQGLMNTEAFFGQGTRLTVV.

This clone appeared a single time. CDR3 nucleotide sequence: TGTGCCATCAGTGATGGGACAGGGTTTTCACCCCTCCACTTT. It is translated as CAISDGTGFSPLHF. The chain links TRBV10-3 to TRBJ1-6; TRBD1 matches at 9 bases. Germline V gene sequence: CDR1 ENHRY, CDR2 SYGVKD. J lost 9 bases, V lost 3 bases, and 3 bases had no gene match. CDR3 size: 14 residues.

In this sample, this clone turned up a few times. V usage is TRBV6-2 or TRBV6-3 and J usage is TRBJ1-3; tentative D call: TRBD1 (6 bases). Germline V gene sequence: CDR1 MNHEY, CDR2 SVGEGT. V lost 2 bases and J lost 2, with 10 bases in between. CDR3 length equals 15 residues. The CDR3 region has the DNA TGTGCCAGCAGTTACGGCAGGGGACCTGGAAACACCATATATTTT. It is translated as CASSYGRGPGNTIYF.

The chain couples TRBV2 to TRBJ2-3; D is perhaps TRBD1 (5 bases). The CDR3 has 14 amino acids. The V end was cut by 2 bases, the J end by 6 bases, with 12 bases between. Germline loops: CDR1 SNHLY, CDR2 FYNNEI. The CDR3 DNA reads TGTGCCAGCAGTGAATTTGGGGCCGGGGATACGCAGTATTTT. It encodes CASSEFGAGDTQYF.

The chain combines TRBV5-1 with TRBJ1-3; D is uncertain. Deletions cut 2 bases from V and 1 base from J, with 13 bases between. Germline CDR1 and CDR2: SGHRS and YFSETQ. The CDR3 covers 16 residues. The CDR3 sequence: CASSFGSGSSGNTIYF. The CDR3 bases are TGCGCCAGCAGCTTTGGTAGCGGATCTTCTGGAAACACCATATATTTT.

This sequence joins TRBV2 and TRBJ2-7, with D possibly TRBD2 on 5 matching bases. The ends were cut back, 4 bases at V and 9 bases at J, with 10 bases in the middle. The CDR3 extends over 11 amino acids. CDR1 is SNHLY, CDR2 FYNNEI, per germline. The CDR3 is CASSAREVQYF. CDR3 nucleotide sequence: TGTGCCAGCAGTGCCCGGGAAGTGCAGTACTTC. Full variable domain (remainder filled in from reference TRBV2 and TRBJ2-7): EPEVTQTPSHQVTQMGQEVILRCVPISNHLYFYWYRQILGQKVEFLVSFYNNEISEKSEIFDDQFSVERPDGSNFTLKIRSTKLEDSAMYFCASSAREVQYFGPGTRLTVT.

This clone was counted a single time. The rearrangement joins TRBV6-1 to TRBJ1-6; perhaps TRBD1 as D (5 bases). Germline V lookup: CDR1 MNHNS, CDR2 SASEGT. The CDR3 has 14 amino acids. Trimming stripped 1 base from V and 6 bases from J, with 7 bases between. DNA of the CDR3: TGTGCCAGCAGTGAAGTAGACAGTAATTCACCCCTCCACTTT. Translated: CASSEVDSNSPLHF.